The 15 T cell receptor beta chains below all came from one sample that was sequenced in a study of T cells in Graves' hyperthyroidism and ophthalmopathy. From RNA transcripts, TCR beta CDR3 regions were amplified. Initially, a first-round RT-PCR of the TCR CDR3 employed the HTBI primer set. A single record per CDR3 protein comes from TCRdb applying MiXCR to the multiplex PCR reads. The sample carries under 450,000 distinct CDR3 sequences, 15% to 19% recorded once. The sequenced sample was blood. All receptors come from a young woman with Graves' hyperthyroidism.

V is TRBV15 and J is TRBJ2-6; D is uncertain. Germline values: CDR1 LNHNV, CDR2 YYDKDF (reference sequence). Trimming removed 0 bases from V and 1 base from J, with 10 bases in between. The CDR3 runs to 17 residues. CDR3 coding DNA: TGTGCCACCAGCAGAGATCCAGTAGGGTCTGGGGCCAACGTCCTGACTTTC. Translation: CATSRDPVGSGANVLTF.

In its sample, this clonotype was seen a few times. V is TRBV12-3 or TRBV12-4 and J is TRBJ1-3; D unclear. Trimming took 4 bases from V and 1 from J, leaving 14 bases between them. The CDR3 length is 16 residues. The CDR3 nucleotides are TGTGCCAGCAGTTCGAGTTTAGGAGGTTCTGGAAACACCATATATTTT. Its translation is CASSSSLGGSGNTIYF.

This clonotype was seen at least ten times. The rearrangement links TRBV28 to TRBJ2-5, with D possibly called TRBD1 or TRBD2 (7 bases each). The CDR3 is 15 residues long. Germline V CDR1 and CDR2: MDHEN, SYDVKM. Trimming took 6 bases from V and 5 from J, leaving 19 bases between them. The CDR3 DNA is TGTGCCAGCAGCCCCGGCGGGGGACAGCGGGAGACCCAGTACTTC. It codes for CASSPGGGQRETQYF.

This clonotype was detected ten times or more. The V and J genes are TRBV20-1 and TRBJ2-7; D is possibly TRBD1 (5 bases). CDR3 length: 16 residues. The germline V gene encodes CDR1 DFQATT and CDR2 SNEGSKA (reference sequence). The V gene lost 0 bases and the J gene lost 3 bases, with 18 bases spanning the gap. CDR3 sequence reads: CSARDAGPLGIYEQYF. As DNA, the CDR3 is TGCAGTGCTAGAGATGCAGGGCCCCTTGGAATCTACGAGCAGTACTTC.

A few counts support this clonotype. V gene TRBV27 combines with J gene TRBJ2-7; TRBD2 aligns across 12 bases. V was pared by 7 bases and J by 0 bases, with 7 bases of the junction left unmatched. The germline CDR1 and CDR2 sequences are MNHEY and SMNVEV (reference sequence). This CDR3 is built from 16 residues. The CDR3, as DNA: TGTGCCAGCACCGCCGGGACTAGCGGGTCCTCCTACGAGCAGTACTTC. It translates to CASTAGTSGSSYEQYF.

The CDR3 loop is CASSIDQAGGLSYGYTF. In nucleotides, the CDR3 is TGTGCCAGTAGTATAGATCAAGCAGGGGGCTTAAGTTATGGCTACACCTTC. The chain combines TRBV19 with TRBJ1-2; 8 positions agree with TRBD1. CDR1 LNHDA and CDR2 SQIVND come from the germline V gene (reference sequence). V was pared by 0 bases and J by 5 bases, with 11 bases of the junction left unmatched. The CDR3 loop spans 17 amino acids.

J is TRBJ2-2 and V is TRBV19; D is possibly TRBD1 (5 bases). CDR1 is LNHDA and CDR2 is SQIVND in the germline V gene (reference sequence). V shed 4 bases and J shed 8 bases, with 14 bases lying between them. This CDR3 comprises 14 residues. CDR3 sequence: CASSTGHGSGELFF. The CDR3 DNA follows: TGTGCCAGTAGTACAGGACACGGAAGTGGGGAGCTGTTTTTT.

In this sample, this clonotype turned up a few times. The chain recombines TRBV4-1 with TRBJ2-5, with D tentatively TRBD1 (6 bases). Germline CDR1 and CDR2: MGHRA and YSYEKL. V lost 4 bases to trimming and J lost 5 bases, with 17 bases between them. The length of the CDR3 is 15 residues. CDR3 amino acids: CASSLLQGSGETQYF. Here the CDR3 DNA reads TGCGCCAGCAGCCTCCTACAGGGTTCCGGGGAGACCCAGTACTTC.

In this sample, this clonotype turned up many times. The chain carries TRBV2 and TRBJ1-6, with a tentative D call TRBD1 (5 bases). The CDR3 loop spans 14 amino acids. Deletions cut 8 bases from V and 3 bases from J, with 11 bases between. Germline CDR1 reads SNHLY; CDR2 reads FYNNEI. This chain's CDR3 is CASGNRNYNSPLHF. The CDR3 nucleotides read TGTGCCAGCGGGAACAGGAACTATAATTCACCCCTCCACTTT. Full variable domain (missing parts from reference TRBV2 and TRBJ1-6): EPEVTQTPSHQVTQMGQEVILRCVPISNHLYFYWYRQILGQKVEFLVSFYNNEISEKSEIFDDQFSVERPDGSNFTLKIRSTKLEDSAMYFCASGNRNYNSPLHFGNGTRLTVT.

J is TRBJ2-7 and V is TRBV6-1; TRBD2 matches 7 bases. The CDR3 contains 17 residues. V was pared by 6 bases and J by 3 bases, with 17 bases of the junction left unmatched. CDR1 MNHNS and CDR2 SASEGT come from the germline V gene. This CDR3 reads CASSHSLPGGGLYEQYF. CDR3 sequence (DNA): TGTGCCAGCAGCCATTCCCTCCCGGGAGGTGGACTCTACGAGCAGTACTTC.

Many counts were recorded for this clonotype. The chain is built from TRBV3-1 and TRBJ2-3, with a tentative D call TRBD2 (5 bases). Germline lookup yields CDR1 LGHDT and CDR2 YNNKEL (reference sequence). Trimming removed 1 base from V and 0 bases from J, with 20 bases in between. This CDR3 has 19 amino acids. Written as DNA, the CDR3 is TGTGCCAGCAGCCAAGCAGGAGGAAGTACCGAAACTAGCACAGATACGCAGTATTTT. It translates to CASSQAGGSTETSTDTQYF.

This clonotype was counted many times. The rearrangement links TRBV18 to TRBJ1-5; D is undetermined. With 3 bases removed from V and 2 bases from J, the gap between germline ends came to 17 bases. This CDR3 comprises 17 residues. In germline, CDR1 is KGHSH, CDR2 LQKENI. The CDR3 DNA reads TGTGCCAGCTCACCGGAGAAGCCGGCTATACGCAATCAGCCCCAGCATTTT. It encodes CASSPEKPAIRNQPQHF. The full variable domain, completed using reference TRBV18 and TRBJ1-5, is NAGVMQNPRHLVRRRGQEARLRCSPMKGHSHVYWYRQLPEEGLKFMVYLQKENIIDESGMPKERFSAEFPKEGPSILRIQQVVRGDSAAYFCASSPEKPAIRNQPQHFGDGTRLSIL.

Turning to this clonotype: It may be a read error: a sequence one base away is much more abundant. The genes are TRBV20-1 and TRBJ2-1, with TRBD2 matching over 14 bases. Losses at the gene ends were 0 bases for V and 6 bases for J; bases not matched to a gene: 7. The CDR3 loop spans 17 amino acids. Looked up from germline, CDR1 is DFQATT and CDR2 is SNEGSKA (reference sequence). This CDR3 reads CSARDLGLAGVTNEQFF. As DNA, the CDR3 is TGCAGTGCTAGAGATCTGGGACTAGCGGGAGTCACCAATGAGCAGTTCTTC.

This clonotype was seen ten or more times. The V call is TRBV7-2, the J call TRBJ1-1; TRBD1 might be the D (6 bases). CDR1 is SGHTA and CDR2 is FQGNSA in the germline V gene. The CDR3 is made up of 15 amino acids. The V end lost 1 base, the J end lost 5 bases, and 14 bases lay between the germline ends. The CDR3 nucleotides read TGTGCCAGCAGCTTAGAGGGGGAACTTCTTACTGAAGCTTTCTTT. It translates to CASSLEGELLTEAFF.

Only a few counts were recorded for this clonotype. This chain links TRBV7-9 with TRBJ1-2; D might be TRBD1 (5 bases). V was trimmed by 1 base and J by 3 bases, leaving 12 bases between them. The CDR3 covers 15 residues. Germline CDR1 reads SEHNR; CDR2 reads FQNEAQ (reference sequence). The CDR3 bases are TGTGCCAGCAGCTTAGGAGGGGCAGGAGACTATGGCTACACCTTC. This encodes CASSLGGAGDYGYTF.